The 27 T cell receptor beta chains listed next were all sequenced from one sample in a study of blood T cell repertoires in COVID-19. TCRdb's table, derived via immunoSEQ multiplex PCR, lists solely in-frame clones and lacks some. The data show some 200,000 clones, 70% to 90% seen once. The material sequenced was peripheral blood. The source is a human donor in a cohort sampled during active COVID-19.

The chain joins TRBV11-2 to TRBJ2-5; D may be TRBD1 (5 bases). V lost 1 base and J lost 5, with 8 bases in between. Germline loops: CDR1 SGHAT, CDR2 FQNNGV. The CDR3 is 13 residues long. The CDR3 reads CASSLVWGETQYF. The CDR3 DNA reads TGTGCCAGCAGCTTAGTGTGGGGCGAGACCCAGTACTTC.

In this sample, this clone turned up a few times. The chain is built from TRBV12-3 or TRBV12-4 and TRBJ2-7; D is ambiguous. The CDR3 length is 13 residues. Trimming took 1 base from V and 3 from J, leaving 7 bases between them. This chain's CDR3 is CASSLVGHYEQYF. The DNA for the CDR3 is TGTGCCAGCAGTTTAGTCGGTCACTACGAGCAGTACTTC.

The chain recombines TRBV7-3 with TRBJ2-5; 13 nucleotides line up with TRBD2. Trimming took 2 bases from V and 1 from J; bases not matched to a gene: 1. CDR1 and CDR2 (germline): SGHTA, FQGTGA. The CDR3 consists of 16 residues. CDR3 nucleotide sequence: TGTGCCAGCAGCTTAGGACTAGCGGGGGCCCAAGAGACCCAGTACTTC. Protein: CASSLGLAGAQETQYF.

The CDR3 reads CASSVNGEGYEQYF. The CDR3 bases are TGTGCCAGCAGTGTGAACGGGGAGGGCTACGAGCAGTACTTC. This chain links TRBV2 with TRBJ2-7; 7 nucleotides agree with TRBD2. Trimming at V came to 4 bases and at J to 3 bases, leaving 6 bases not matched to a gene. Germline V gene data show CDR1 as SNHLY and CDR2 as FYNNEI. The CDR3 extends over 14 amino acids.

This clone was counted a few times. The chain uses TRBV10-3 and TRBJ1-5, with TRBD1 matching over 9 bases. V shed 10 bases and J 6 bases; nucleotides not matched to a gene: 7. The CDR3 spans 13 residues. In germline, CDR1 is ENHRY, CDR2 SYGVKD. The CDR3 DNA sequence: TGTGCCAGCCAACAGGGGGCGGGTCAGCCCCAGCATTTT. Translating gives CASQQGAGQPQHF.

The chain recombines TRBV25-1 with TRBJ2-7; D gene ambiguous. V lost 6 bases, J lost 4 bases, and 13 bases lay in between. This CDR3 contains 13 residues. Germline V gene sequence: CDR1 MGHDK, CDR2 SYGVNS. CDR3 coding DNA: TGTGCCAGCAGGTCGCCAGTTAAATACGAGCAGTACTTC. As protein: CASRSPVKYEQYF.

This clone was seen more than once but under ten times. J is TRBJ1-6 and V is TRBV6-2 or TRBV6-3; TRBD1 aligns across 8 bases. Trimming cost V 2 bases and J 14 bases; bases outside gene matches: 5. Germline CDR1 reads MNHEY; CDR2 reads SVGEGT. The CDR3 runs to 13 residues. CDR3 protein: CASSYGTGGALHF. The DNA for the CDR3 is TGTGCCAGCAGTTACGGGACAGGTGGGGCCCTCCACTTT.

This clone was seen only once. The chain is built from TRBV19 and TRBJ1-5; a weak D match, TRBD1 (5 bases). The V and J ends lost 3 bases and 3 bases respectively, with 15 bases between them. The length of the CDR3 is 16 residues. CDR1 and CDR2 (germline): LNHDA, SQIVND (reference sequence). CDR3 protein: CASSIRQGTVNQPQHF. CDR3 nucleotide sequence: TGTGCCAGTAGTATCAGGCAGGGTACAGTCAATCAGCCCCAGCATTTT.

V and J are TRBV19 and TRBJ1-4; 8 nucleotides align to TRBD1. The CDR3 runs to 13 residues. V lost 8 bases, J lost 7 bases, and 6 bases stayed unmatched. Germline V gene data show CDR1 as LNHDA and CDR2 as SQIVND (reference sequence). The CDR3 DNA reads as TGTGCCAGTGGCAGGGGGCGCGGTGAAAAACTGTTTTTT. It translates to CASGRGRGEKLFF.

The rearrangement joins TRBV27 to TRBJ2-1; 12 bases align to TRBD2. Germline V gives CDR1 MNHEY, CDR2 SMNVEV (reference sequence). The CDR3 consists of 17 residues. V lost 6 bases, J lost 3 bases, and 9 bases stayed unmatched. CDR3 region: CASSQASGGALYNEQFF. Written as DNA, the CDR3 is TGTGCCAGCAGCCAAGCTAGCGGGGGGGCCCTCTACAATGAGCAGTTCTTC.

V and J are TRBV24-1 and TRBJ1-1; 9 positions match TRBD1. The germline gives CDR1 KGHDR, CDR2 SFDVKD. Losses at the gene ends were 9 bases for V and 1 base for J; bases not matched to a gene: 8. The CDR3 has 15 amino acids. The CDR3 here is CATRQGGYENTEAFF. CDR3 nucleotide sequence: TGTGCCACCCGACAGGGGGGTTATGAGAACACTGAAGCTTTCTTT.

This clone has only a few counts. V and J are TRBV11-3 and TRBJ2-7, with TRBD2 as a possible D gene (6 bases). Germline CDR1 SGHNT, CDR2 YENEEA. The ends were cut back, 5 bases at V and 2 bases at J, with 10 bases in the middle. The CDR3 has 13 amino acids. CDR3 residues: CASSPGETYEQYF. CDR3 in DNA: TGTGCCAGCAGCCCGGGGGAGACCTACGAGCAGTACTTC.

This chain uses TRBV19 with TRBJ1-2; TRBD1 aligns across 9 bases. V dropped 4 bases and J dropped 9; count of bases not matched to a gene: 9. CDR3 length equals 14 residues. Germline V gene sequence: CDR1 LNHDA, CDR2 SQIVND (reference sequence). The CDR3 DNA reads as TGTGCCAGTAGTACCGGGACAGGGAGGGGAAGCTACACCTTC. Translating gives CASSTGTGRGSYTF.

The V and J genes are TRBV5-5 and TRBJ2-2; 8 nucleotides align to TRBD1. The CDR3 is 13 amino acids. After removal of 4 bases from V and 6 bases from J, the junction contained 2 bases not matched to a gene. CDR1 is SGHKS and CDR2 is YYEKEE in the germline V gene (reference sequence). CDR3: CASSPQGAGELFF. In DNA form, the CDR3 reads TGTGCCAGCAGCCCACAGGGGGCCGGGGAGCTGTTTTTT.

The V gene is TRBV30, the J gene TRBJ2-5; a weak D match, TRBD2 (7 bases). Trimming removed 5 bases at V and 5 bases at J, with 12 bases between. Germline V gene sequence: CDR1 GTSNPN, CDR2 SVGIG (reference sequence). CDR3 length: 12 residues. The DNA of the CDR3 is TGTGCCTGGGGGCGGGGGCGGGAGACCCAGTACTTC. The encoded protein is CAWGRGRETQYF.

V is TRBV5-1 and J is TRBJ2-7; 11 positions agree with TRBD2. This CDR3 is built from 16 residues. Germline V lookup: CDR1 SGHRS, CDR2 YFSETQ. V shed 3 bases, J shed 3 bases, and the junction held 8 bases outside the gene matches. The CDR3 DNA follows: TGCGCCAGCAGCTCCGGGGTGACTAGCGGGGACTACGAGCAGTACTTC. Encoded protein: CASSSGVTSGDYEQYF.

With regard to this clone: The same CDR3 is also encoded by other DNA sequences in this sample. This rearrangement joins TRBV6-1 to TRBJ2-7, with D perhaps TRBD1 (5 bases). This CDR3 contains 12 residues. CDR1 MNHNS and CDR2 SASEGT come from the germline V gene. The V gene lost 3 bases and the J gene lost 3 bases, with 6 bases spanning the gap. CDR3 sequence: CASSDDSYEQYF. DNA of the CDR3: TGTGCCAGCAGTGATGACAGCTACGAGCAGTACTTC.

V is TRBV7-2 and J is TRBJ2-2; TRBD2 agrees at 7 bases. Germline V gene data show CDR1 as SGHTA and CDR2 as FQGNSA. With 1 base clipped from V and 6 bases from J, the junction kept 8 bases outside the gene matches. The CDR3 spans 16 residues. CDR3 sequence reads: CASSLVPGGKPGELFF. The DNA for the CDR3 is TGTGCCAGCAGCTTAGTCCCGGGAGGAAAACCCGGGGAGCTGTTTTTT.

V gene TRBV7-8 combines with J gene TRBJ1-2, with a tentative D call TRBD1 (5 bases). The CDR3 has 15 amino acids. CDR1 is SGHVS, CDR2 FQNEAQ, per germline. V was shortened by 1 base and J by 2 bases, with 11 bases between the two germline ends. The CDR3 here is CASSLDFRGNYGYTF. CDR3 nucleotides: TGTGCCAGCAGCTTAGATTTTAGGGGAAACTATGGCTACACCTTC.

J is TRBJ1-3 and V is TRBV23-1; unclear D gene. TRBV23-1 is an open reading frame whose function is uncertain. The length of the CDR3 is 17 residues. Trimming shortened V by 3 bases and J by 3 bases, and 18 bases separated the two germline ends. The CDR3 coding sequence is TGCGCCAGCAGTCAGCGATCATCCGGGGAGAGTGGAAACACCATATATTTT. Translation gives CASSQRSSGESGNTIYF.

This clone occurred once. This chain uses TRBV7-3 with TRBJ1-2; no clear D gene. The CDR3 sequence is 14 residues long. V gave up 2 bases and J gave up 0 bases, with 7 bases separating them. In germline, CDR1 is SGHTA, CDR2 FQGTGA. For the CDR3, the DNA is TGTGCCAGCAGCTTACTATCCGCTAACTATGGCTACACCTTC. Its protein is CASSLLSANYGYTF.

The chain combines TRBV2 with TRBJ2-7; 7 bases line up with TRBD1. The germline V gene has CDR1 SNHLY and CDR2 FYNNEI. This CDR3 is built from 14 residues. Trimming took 4 bases from V and 3 from J; bases not matched to a gene: 6. CDR3 sequence: CASSARQGSYEQYF. As DNA, the CDR3 is TGTGCCAGCAGTGCGCGACAGGGTAGCTACGAGCAGTACTTC.

The chain links TRBV5-4 to TRBJ2-3; maybe TRBD1 (5 bases). V lost 4 bases and J 1 base, leaving 16 bases between the germline ends. The V gene's germline CDR1 is SGHNT and CDR2 YYREEE (reference sequence). The CDR3 has 16 amino acids. CDR3 in amino acids: CASSPDGRVGTDTQYF. The CDR3, as DNA: TGTGCCAGCAGCCCTGATGGCAGGGTCGGCACAGATACGCAGTATTTT.

This clone was recorded only once. The J gene is TRBJ1-2, the V gene TRBV4-1; a possible D gene is TRBD1 (6 bases). CDR1 and CDR2 (germline): MGHRA, YSYEKL. The CDR3 length is 16 residues. Trimming stripped 1 base from V and 1 base from J, with 13 bases between. The chain's CDR3 is CASSQGARGFNYGYTF. The CDR3 DNA follows: TGCGCCAGCAGCCAAGGGGCCAGGGGCTTTAACTATGGCTACACCTTC.

The gene calls are TRBV6-5 and TRBJ2-5; no reliable D call. This CDR3 comprises 13 residues. The germline CDR1 and CDR2 sequences are MNHEY and SVGAGI. Trimming pared 8 bases from V and 0 bases from J, leaving 10 bases between. The CDR3 protein is CASLEYYQETQYF. DNA for the CDR3: TGTGCCAGCCTTGAGTATTACCAAGAGACCCAGTACTTC.

The chain joins TRBV7-2 to TRBJ1-4, with TRBD1 matching over 7 bases. J gave up 5 bases and V 6 bases, and 3 bases lay outside the gene matches. Germline values: CDR1 SGHTA, CDR2 FQGNSA. This CDR3 region has 13 residues. The DNA of the CDR3 is TGTGCCAGCAGACAGGGGTGGAATGAAAAACTGTTTTTT. It specifies CASRQGWNEKLFF. Full variable domain (outside the CDR3, taken from reference TRBV7-2 and TRBJ1-4): GAGVSQSPSNKVTEKGKDVELRCDPISGHTALYWYRQSLGQGLEFLIYFQGNSAPDKSGLPSDRFSAERTGGSVSTLTIQRTQQEDSAVYLCASRQGWNEKLFFGSGTQLSVL.

The rearrangement joins TRBV14 to TRBJ2-2, with 9 bases matching TRBD1. J lost 6 bases, V lost 6 bases, and 11 bases had no gene match. CDR1 and CDR2 (germline): SGHDN, FVKESK. The CDR3 totals 16 residues. The DNA for the CDR3 is TGTGCCAGCAGTCTACCGGGACAGGGTAACGCCGGGGAGCTGTTTTTT. Amino acid sequence: CASSLPGQGNAGELFF.